The next 24 T cell receptor beta chains were all read from a single sample in a study of graft-versus-host responses after intestinal transplantation. Their recognized antigens are unknown. Measured with immunoSEQ multiplex PCR; TCRdb has only the in-frame clones, and not every one. The table includes roughly 120,000 clones, 90% detected once. This specimen was unstimulated CD4+ T cells sorted from spleen or lymph node cells, taken before intestinal transplant. These receptors were collected from a human donor who received an intestinal transplant.

The chain recombines TRBV2 with TRBJ1-4; D remains unclear. V lost 7 bases, J lost 5 bases, and 11 bases lay in between. Germline assignment: CDR1 SNHLY and CDR2 FYNNEI. The CDR3 contains 13 residues. The CDR3 DNA follows: TGTGCCAGCACAGGTCAGATAAATGAAAAACTGTTTTTT. As protein: CASTGQINEKLFF.

The count of this clone is one. CDR3 nucleotides: TGTGCCTGGAGTCTCCGGGACAGGGTCACAGATACGCAGTATTTT. Encoded protein: CAWSLRDRVTDTQYF. The chain links TRBV30 to TRBJ2-3; 9 positions agree with TRBD1. This CDR3 is built from 15 residues. V dropped 2 bases and J dropped 2; count of bases not matched to a gene: 5. Germline assignment: CDR1 GTSNPN and CDR2 SVGIG (reference sequence). Combining the CDR3 with reference TRBV30 and TRBJ2-3 gives the whole variable domain SQTIHQWPATLVQPVGSPLSLECTVEGTSNPNLYWYRQAAGRGLQLLFYSVGIGQISSEVPQNLSASRPQDRQFILSSKKLLLSDSGFYLCAWSLRDRVTDTQYFGPGTRLTVL.

With respect to this clone: The identical CDR3 is also encoded by other nucleotide sequences in the sample. The chain employs TRBV2 and TRBJ1-3; D may be TRBD1 (5 bases). Germline values: CDR1 SNHLY, CDR2 FYNNEI. Deletions cut 0 bases from V and 4 bases from J, with 10 bases between. The CDR3 covers 15 residues. CDR3 residues: CASSEAGRTGNTIYF. CDR3 sequence (DNA): TGTGCCAGCAGTGAAGCCGGGAGGACAGGAAACACCATATATTTT. Full variable domain (remainder filled in from reference TRBV2 and TRBJ1-3): EPEVTQTPSHQVTQMGQEVILRCVPISNHLYFYWYRQILGQKVEFLVSFYNNEISEKSEIFDDQFSVERPDGSNFTLKIRSTKLEDSAMYFCASSEAGRTGNTIYFGEGSWLTVV.

Only one count was recorded for this clone. The rearrangement uses TRBV25-1 and TRBJ2-5; 7 nucleotides match TRBD2. Trimming cost V 6 bases and J 5 bases; bases outside gene matches: 9. CDR3 length equals 14 residues. Germline assignment: CDR1 MGHDK and CDR2 SYGVNS. CDR3 nucleotide sequence: TGTGCCAGCAGCCCCATCGGGGGAGGGGAGACCCAGTACTTC. Encoded protein: CASSPIGGGETQYF.

The chain couples TRBV6-1 to TRBJ1-3, with D perhaps TRBD1 (5 bases). V was cut by 0 bases and J by 2 bases, with 11 bases left in between. This CDR3 spans 16 amino acids. From germline, CDR1 is MNHNS and CDR2 SASEGT. CDR3 coding DNA: TGTGCCAGCAGTGAAGCCCAGGGATCAACTGGAAACACCATATATTTT. As protein: CASSEAQGSTGNTIYF.

Worth noting for this clone: Lacking the conserved final phenylalanine or tryptophan, this CDR3 likely reflects a read error. The limits of the CDR3 on the DNA are not certain, so only TCRdb's listed CDR3 is given. This chain connects TRBV10-1 to TRBJ1-2; TRBD1 reflects the table's D call only, with no check against the DNA. Germline CDR1 reads WNHNN; CDR2 reads SYGVQD (reference sequence). The CDR3 is 13 amino acids in total, end residues counted. The CDR3: CASSEISRDRPSP.

The chain links TRBV13 to TRBJ2-1; the match to TRBD2 covers 10 bases. Looked up from germline, CDR1 is PRHDT and CDR2 is FYEKMQ (reference sequence). CDR3 length: 15 residues. The ends lost 5 bases at V and 3 bases at J; junction bases unmatched: 4. The CDR3 DNA reads as TGTGCCAGCAGCACCTTAGCGGGGGGCTACAATGAGCAGTTCTTC. Its translation is CASSTLAGGYNEQFF.

The chain joins TRBV7-8 to TRBJ1-2; 9 nucleotides agree with TRBD1. With V trimmed by 3 bases and J by 5 bases, 4 bases remained unmatched. Germline V gene sequence: CDR1 SGHVS, CDR2 FQNEAQ. This CDR3 contains 14 residues. The chain's CDR3 is CASSLGQGIYGYTF. CDR3 nucleotides: TGTGCCAGCAGCTTGGGACAGGGAATATATGGCTACACCTTC. Supplemented by reference TRBV7-8 and TRBJ1-2, the full variable domain reads GAGVSQSPRYKVAKRGQDVALRCDPISGHVSLFWYQQALGQGPEFLTYFQNEAQLDKSGLPSDRFFAERPEGSVSTLKIQRTQQEDSAVYLCASSLGQGIYGYTFGSGTRLTVV.

This chain joins TRBV5-1 and TRBJ2-7, with D tentatively TRBD2 (5 bases). V lost 0 bases and J 3 bases, leaving 10 bases between the germline ends. CDR3 length: 14 residues. Germline V gene lookup returns CDR1 SGHRS and CDR2 YFSETQ. The CDR3 bases are TGCGCCAGCAGCTTGGATTTGACTATCTACGAGCAGTACTTC. This encodes CASSLDLTIYEQYF.

V gene TRBV7-6 combines with J gene TRBJ2-7, with a possible D match to TRBD1 (5 bases). V was trimmed by 5 bases and J by 7 bases, leaving 12 bases between them. The V gene's germline CDR1 is SGHVS and CDR2 FNYEAQ. This CDR3 comprises 12 residues. As DNA, the CDR3 is TGTGCCAGCAGCGCCCAGTCAGGGGAGCAGTACTTC. Its protein is CASSAQSGEQYF.

The chain couples TRBV5-1 to TRBJ2-2; TRBD1 might be the D (6 bases). V was trimmed by 0 bases and J by 6 bases, leaving 9 bases between them. From germline, CDR1 is SGHRS and CDR2 YFSETQ. The CDR3 totals 14 residues. The CDR3 region is CASSLAAGAGELFF. In DNA form, the CDR3 reads TGCGCCAGCAGCTTGGCCGCAGGGGCCGGGGAGCTGTTTTTT.

This chain uses TRBV5-1 with TRBJ2-5, with TRBD2 as a possible D gene (5 bases). TRBJ2-7 matches the DNA end more closely, so the J call is doubtful. This CDR3 has 13 residues. Germline CDR1 reads SGHRS; CDR2 reads YFSETQ. The CDR3 loop is CASSLAGVHEQYF. As DNA, the CDR3 is TGCGCCAGCAGCTTGGCCGGGGTCCACGAGCAGTACTTC.

The chain joins TRBV11-2 to TRBJ2-5; D might be TRBD2 (6 bases). With 0 bases removed from V and 1 base from J, the gap between germline ends came to 6 bases. The CDR3 is 14 residues long. Germline values: CDR1 SGHAT, CDR2 FQNNGV. DNA of the CDR3: TGTGCCAGCAGCTTAGAGGGACTCCAAGAGACCCAGTACTTC. Its translation is CASSLEGLQETQYF.

This clone was seen a single time. The chain carries TRBV5-1 and TRBJ2-7; tentative D call: TRBD1 (6 bases). This CDR3 is 14 amino acids long. Germline V CDR1 and CDR2: SGHRS, YFSETQ. V was trimmed by 4 bases and J by 0 bases, leaving 11 bases between them. In DNA form, the CDR3 reads TGCGCCAGCAGCAACACAGGGAGCTCCTACGAGCAGTACTTC. Encoded protein: CASSNTGSSYEQYF.

The rearrangement joins TRBV6-1 to TRBJ1-2, with D possibly TRBD1 on 6 matching bases. Trimming removed 3 bases from V and 5 bases from J, with 13 bases in between. Germline CDR1 reads MNHNS; CDR2 reads SASEGT. The CDR3 covers 14 residues. Written as DNA, the CDR3 is TGTGCCAGCAGTGATCCAGGGGCGAGATATGGCTACACCTTC. Protein sequence: CASSDPGARYGYTF.

The chain uses TRBV6-5 and TRBJ2-7, with D possibly matching TRBD2 (5 bases). V gave up 6 bases and J gave up 4 bases, with 10 bases separating them. This CDR3 comprises 12 residues. Germline CDR1 is MNHEY and CDR2 is SVGAGI. The CDR3 nucleotides read TGTGCCAGCAGATGGACTCATTACGAGCAGTACTTC. This sequence encodes CASRWTHYEQYF.

This sequence joins TRBV27 and TRBJ1-4; D not certain. Germline lookup yields CDR1 MNHEY and CDR2 SMNVEV (reference sequence). Trimming stripped 6 bases from V and 2 bases from J, with 19 bases between. The CDR3 is made up of 17 amino acids. DNA of the CDR3: TGTGCCAGCAGCACTATACACAATACAACGACTAATGAAAAACTGTTTTTT. Translated, it gives CASSTIHNTTTNEKLFF. Supplemented by reference TRBV27 and TRBJ1-4, the full variable domain reads EAQVTQNPRYLITVTGKKLTVTCSQNMNHEYMSWYRQDPGLGLRQIYYSMNVEVTDKGDVPEGYKVSRKEKRNFPLILESPSPNQTSLYFCASSTIHNTTTNEKLFFGSGTQLSVL.

This chain uses TRBV11-2 with TRBJ1-3; perhaps TRBD1 as D (5 bases). Germline V lookup: CDR1 SGHAT, CDR2 FQNNGV. This CDR3 has 15 residues. Trimming pared 5 bases from V and 4 bases from J, leaving 15 bases between. CDR3 nucleotides: TGTGCCAGCAGCCCCTTATCTGGGGCCGGAAACACCATATATTTT. Residues: CASSPLSGAGNTIYF.

This clone was seen once. The V call is TRBV11-2, the J call TRBJ2-7; TRBD2 agrees at 8 bases. This CDR3 contains 16 residues. Trimming removed 0 bases from V and 3 bases from J; junction bases left unmatched: 7. CDR1 and CDR2 from the germline V gene are SGHAT and FQNNGV. The CDR3 DNA reads TGTGCCAGCAGCTTAGATCTCTGGGCGGGGGGCTACGAGCAGTACTTC. Translated: CASSLDLWAGGYEQYF.

This clone appeared a single time. The chain uses TRBV19 and TRBJ2-5, with a possible D match to TRBD1 (6 bases). Germline V gives CDR1 LNHDA, CDR2 SQIVND (reference sequence). The V end lost 4 bases, the J end lost 1 base, and 10 bases lay between the germline ends. The CDR3 extends over 14 amino acids. The CDR3 sequence: CASSTQGPQETQYF. CDR3 in DNA: TGTGCCAGTAGTACCCAGGGGCCCCAAGAGACCCAGTACTTC.

This clone showed up just once. The genes are TRBV6-5 and TRBJ2-1, with 7 bases fitting TRBD1. This CDR3 region has 15 residues. The germline gives CDR1 MNHEY, CDR2 SVGAGI. V lost 6 bases and J lost 7; bases outside the gene matches: 12. The CDR3 protein is CASRTTTGEWNEQFF. The CDR3, as DNA: TGTGCCAGCAGAACCACAACAGGGGAGTGGAATGAGCAGTTCTTC.

The chain uses TRBV6-6 and TRBJ2-3; 8 positions match TRBD2. CDR1 and CDR2 from the germline V gene are MNHNY and SVGAGI (reference sequence). The CDR3 runs 15 residues. V dropped 4 bases and J dropped 4; count of bases not matched to a gene: 7. The CDR3 region is CASSSFGGASDTQYF. For the CDR3, the DNA is TGTGCCAGCAGTTCTTTCGGGGGGGCATCAGATACGCAGTATTTT.

This chain joins TRBV27 and TRBJ2-5, with a weak D call TRBD1 (6 bases). With 1 base removed from V and 5 bases from J, the gap between germline ends came to 11 bases. The V gene's germline CDR1 is MNHEY and CDR2 SMNVEV (reference sequence). CDR3 length: 14 amino acids. The DNA of the CDR3 is TGTGCCAGCAGTTTATACTGGGGGCAGGAGACCCAGTACTTC. It yields the protein CASSLYWGQETQYF.

The chain joins TRBV28 to TRBJ2-7; 7 bases are shared with TRBD1. J gave up 0 bases and V 5 bases, and 1 base lay outside the gene matches. The germline CDR1 and CDR2 sequences are MDHEN and SYDVKM. The length of the CDR3 is 13 residues. CDR3 amino acids: CASSGTDSYEQYF. For the CDR3, the DNA is TGTGCCAGCAGTGGGACAGACTCCTACGAGCAGTACTTC.